What follows are 14 T cell receptor beta chains derived from one specimen sequenced in a study of blood T cell repertoires in COVID-19. Generated by immunoSEQ multiplex PCR, the TCRdb table keeps only in-frame clones and is missing some. The table shows fewer than 200,000 clones, with 89% occurring only once. Sequences were obtained from peripheral blood. All receptors come from a man aged 18 to 29 who had recovered from COVID-19.

This chain links TRBV6-1 with TRBJ1-1, with 8 bases aligning to TRBD1. J gave up 1 base and V 1 base, and 2 bases lay outside the gene matches. Germline assignment: CDR1 MNHNS and CDR2 SASEGT. The CDR3 spans 15 residues. CDR3 amino acids: CASSEGGTGNTEAFF. CDR3 coding DNA: TGTGCCAGCAGTGAAGGGGGGACAGGGAACACTGAAGCTTTCTTT.

The CDR3 coding sequence is TGTGCCATCAGTGAGGACAGGGGCTATAATTCACCCCTCCACTTT. Translated: CAISEDRGYNSPLHF. This chain links TRBV10-3 with TRBJ1-6; 8 positions agree with TRBD1. The CDR3 sequence is 15 residues long. Germline CDR1 is ENHRY and CDR2 is SYGVKD. J gave up 3 bases and V 2 bases, and 0 bases lay outside the gene matches.

The chain carries TRBV7-9 and TRBJ2-7; tentative D call: TRBD1 (5 bases). The CDR3 contains 16 residues. CDR1 SEHNR and CDR2 FQNEAQ come from the germline V gene (reference sequence). The ends were cut back, 1 base at V and 5 bases at J, with 18 bases in the middle. The CDR3 nucleotides read TGTGCCAGCAGCTTAGGAGGATCGGCAGGGCAGGACGAGCAGTACTTC. This encodes CASSLGGSAGQDEQYF.

The chain is built from TRBV24-1 and TRBJ2-1; tentatively, D is TRBD2 (6 bases). This CDR3 spans 14 amino acids. V gave up 2 bases and J gave up 12 bases, with 16 bases separating them. The germline CDR1 and CDR2 sequences are KGHDR and SFDVKD. Here the CDR3 reads CATSDSGTQRLQFF. As DNA, the CDR3 is TGTGCCACCAGTGATTCGGGGACTCAGAGGTTGCAGTTCTTC.

Only one count was recorded for this clone. The V call is TRBV7-9, the J call TRBJ2-2; D not resolved. Germline V CDR1 and CDR2: SEHNR, FQNEAQ (reference sequence). There are 14 residues in the CDR3. V shed 2 bases and J shed 3 bases, with 7 bases lying between them. This CDR3 is CASSLMQDTGELFF. The CDR3 bases are TGTGCCAGCAGCTTAATGCAGGACACCGGGGAGCTGTTTTTT.

This clone has just one count. The J gene is TRBJ1-2, the V gene TRBV4-3; D perhaps matches TRBD1 (5 bases). CDR1 is LGHNA, CDR2 YSLEER, per germline. The ends were cut back, 2 bases at V and 4 bases at J, with 8 bases in the middle. CDR3 length equals 13 residues. As DNA, the CDR3 is TGCGCCAGCAGCCAACAGGGAACCTATGGCTACACCTTC. As protein: CASSQQGTYGYTF.

J is TRBJ1-2 and V is TRBV10-1; D unresolved. The CDR3 is made up of 14 amino acids. Germline CDR1 WNHNN, CDR2 SYGVQD (reference sequence). Trimming removed 0 bases at V and 5 bases at J, with 10 bases between. As DNA, the CDR3 is TGCGCCAGCAGTGAGTCGAGCCGTTGGTATGGCTACACCTTC. This gives the protein CASSESSRWYGYTF.

The chain recombines TRBV5-6 with TRBJ2-7; weak D call: TRBD2 (6 bases). The CDR3 covers 14 residues. The germline gives CDR1 SGHDT, CDR2 YYEEEE. V lost 0 bases and J 4 bases, leaving 11 bases between the germline ends. CDR3: CASSLVRGTYEQYF. For the CDR3, the DNA is TGTGCCAGCAGCTTGGTACGGGGGACGTACGAGCAGTACTTC.

The chain is built from TRBV19 and TRBJ2-4, with TRBD1 matching over 9 bases. This CDR3 comprises 18 residues. The germline V gene encodes CDR1 LNHDA and CDR2 SQIVND (reference sequence). J was trimmed by 2 bases and V by 7 bases; bases with no gene match: 15. The CDR3: CASKGGGTGQSTKNIQYF. CDR3 bases: TGTGCCAGTAAGGGTGGGGGGACAGGGCAGAGTACCAAAAACATTCAGTACTTC.

This clone was seen a single time. The chain has TRBV4-3 and TRBJ2-1, with 7 positions matching TRBD2. This CDR3 spans 15 amino acids. J was trimmed by 9 bases and V by 4 bases; bases with no gene match: 12. The germline V gene has CDR1 LGHNA and CDR2 YSLEER. This chain's CDR3 is CASSLTGGSTGEQFF. The CDR3 DNA follows: TGCGCCAGCAGCCTAACTGGCGGGAGTACTGGTGAGCAGTTCTTC.

This chain joins TRBV6-5 and TRBJ2-7; TRBD1 might be the D (7 bases). Germline CDR1 reads MNHEY; CDR2 reads SVGAGI. Trimming cost V 6 bases and J 5 bases, with 14 bases left between them. This CDR3 comprises 13 residues. The CDR3 DNA is TGTGCCAGCAGACCGACAGGGAGGCACGAGCAGTACTTC. Protein product: CASRPTGRHEQYF.

This clone has just a few counts. CDR3 amino acids: CASSITTRSQPQHF. The CDR3 DNA follows: TGTGCCAGTAGTATAACGACGAGGAGCCAGCCCCAGCATTTT. This chain links TRBV19 with TRBJ1-5, with D unclear. Trimming took off 2 bases at V and 7 bases at J, with 12 bases between the two ends. Per germline, CDR1 LNHDA and CDR2 SQIVND (reference sequence). This CDR3 contains 14 residues.

This chain uses TRBV6-5 with TRBJ1-2; D not resolved. The CDR3 consists of 14 residues. Per the germline V gene, CDR1 is MNHEY and CDR2 is SVGAGI. V was pared by 4 bases and J by 4 bases, with 13 bases between. CDR3 DNA sequence: TGTGCCAGCAGTTCGTCCCTACCCCCCTATGGCTACACCTTC. As protein: CASSSSLPPYGYTF.

The chain joins TRBV5-8 to TRBJ2-7; possible D gene TRBD2, 8 bases. Germline lookup yields CDR1 SGHTS and CDR2 YDEGEE. CDR3 length equals 15 residues. The ends were cut back, 4 bases at V and 0 bases at J, with 14 bases in the middle. CDR3 bases: TGTGCCAGCAGCCGGGGGGGGGACAGCTCCTACGAGCAGTACTTC. Its protein product is CASSRGGDSSYEQYF.